These 28 T cell receptor beta chains came from one sample sequenced in a study of T cell responses to AZD1222 COVID-19 vaccine. Method: immunoSEQ multiplex PCR; TCRdb's copy keeps in-frame clones and lacks some. The sample includes more than 70,000 clones, just over 90% seen only once; the top ten take 3% to 3.5%. The sample was peripheral blood, taken 28 days after the second AZD1222 dose. All receptors derive from an adult who received the AZD1222 COVID-19 vaccine.

For the CDR3, the DNA is TGTGCCAGCAGCCAAGAATCAGGAGGATACGGTGAGCAGTTCTTC. It encodes CASSQESGGYGEQFF. The V call is TRBV3-1 (or the pseudogene TRBV3-2), the J call TRBJ2-1; a weak D match, TRBD2 (5 bases). Germline V gives CDR1 LGHDT, CDR2 YNNKEL (reference sequence). The ends were cut back, 0 bases at V and 9 bases at J, with 15 bases in the middle. The CDR3 loop spans 15 amino acids.

The J gene is TRBJ1-5, the V gene TRBV3-1 (or the pseudogene TRBV3-2); 8 bases match TRBD1. The CDR3 runs 14 residues. Germline trimming cut 1 base from V and 6 bases from J; bases unmatched to any gene: 2. Germline loops: CDR1 LGHDT, CDR2 YNNKEL (reference sequence). CDR3 nucleotide sequence: TGTGCCAGCAGCCAAGGGACAGGGAGTCAGCCCCAGCATTTT. It codes for CASSQGTGSQPQHF.

V and J are TRBV7-3 and TRBJ1-1, with TRBD1 identical over 12 bases. CDR1 is SGHTA and CDR2 is FQGTGA in the germline V gene. V lost 2 bases to trimming and J lost 6 bases; unmatched junction nucleotides: 10. The CDR3 consists of 17 residues. The CDR3 spells CASSLYGTGGLSAEAFF. CDR3 DNA: TGTGCCAGCAGCTTATATGGGACAGGGGGCCTAAGCGCTGAAGCTTTCTTT.

The CDR3 spells CASSLALTSGAHYEQYF. The CDR3 DNA reads TGTGCCAGCAGCTTAGCGCTAACTAGCGGGGCCCACTACGAGCAGTACTTC. The rearrangement joins TRBV11-1 to TRBJ2-7, with 10 bases identical to TRBD2. Trimming cost V 0 bases and J 3 bases; bases outside gene matches: 8. The CDR3 sequence is 17 residues long. Germline lookup yields CDR1 SGHAT and CDR2 FQDESV (reference sequence).

The genes are TRBV7-9 and TRBJ2-1; 13 bases agree with TRBD2. Germline assignment: CDR1 SEHNR and CDR2 FQNEAQ (reference sequence). Losses at the gene ends were 4 bases for V and 4 bases for J; bases not matched to a gene: 1. The CDR3 sequence is 15 residues long. DNA for the CDR3: TGTGCCAGCAGCTCGGGACTAGCGGGATACAATGAGCAGTTCTTC. Its translation: CASSSGLAGYNEQFF.

This rearrangement joins TRBV6-5 to TRBJ1-4; no reliable D call. The length of the CDR3 is 14 residues. Per germline, CDR1 MNHEY and CDR2 SVGAGI. Trimming took off 6 bases at V and 0 bases at J, with 8 bases between the two ends. CDR3 in amino acids: CASSPTATNEKLFF. The CDR3 DNA sequence: TGTGCCAGCAGCCCGACCGCAACTAATGAAAAACTGTTTTTT.

V usage is TRBV30 and J usage is TRBJ1-5, with 9 bases fitting TRBD1. The trim removed 2 bases at V and 7 bases at J, leaving 18 bases unmatched. CDR3 length: 18 residues. Germline CDR1 GTSNPN, CDR2 SVGIG (reference sequence). Written as DNA, the CDR3 is TGTGCCTGGAGTACCGCCGGGACAGGGATCTGGGGGACCCAGCCCCAGCATTTT. Amino acid sequence: CAWSTAGTGIWGTQPQHF.

The chain recombines TRBV18 with TRBJ2-7, with TRBD1 matching 10 bases. Germline CDR1 reads KGHSH; CDR2 reads LQKENI. The CDR3 extends over 14 amino acids. Losses at the gene ends were 2 bases for V and 6 bases for J; bases not matched to a gene: 4. The CDR3 DNA is TGTGCCAGCTCACCAGGGACAGGGGCCGTCGAGCAGTACTTC. Amino acids: CASSPGTGAVEQYF. The whole variable domain, remainder taken from reference TRBV18 and TRBJ2-7, is NAGVMQNPRHLVRRRGQEARLRCSPMKGHSHVYWYRQLPEEGLKFMVYLQKENIIDESGMPKERFSAEFPKEGPSILRIQQVVRGDSAAYFCASSPGTGAVEQYFGPGTRLTVT.

V usage is TRBV7-8 and J usage is TRBJ1-5; weak D call: TRBD1 (6 bases). The CDR3 contains 14 residues. Deletions cut 5 bases from V and 9 bases from J, with 17 bases between. In germline, CDR1 is SGHVS, CDR2 FQNEAQ. DNA of the CDR3: TGTGCCAGCAGCCCAGGGGCAGGGAGTAGGCCCCAGCATTTT. Protein: CASSPGAGSRPQHF.

The chain carries TRBV28 and TRBJ2-4; no reliable D call. V gave up 4 bases and J gave up 4 bases, with 11 bases separating them. Germline CDR1 MDHEN, CDR2 SYDVKM. The CDR3 has 14 amino acids. The CDR3 loop is CASSSRTRKNIQYF. In DNA, the CDR3 is TGTGCCAGCAGTTCCCGGACGAGGAAAAACATTCAGTACTTC.

The chain recombines TRBV4-1 with TRBJ1-5; possible D gene TRBD1, 6 bases. CDR3 length: 16 residues. Germline V gene data show CDR1 as MGHRA and CDR2 as YSYEKL. The V gene lost 1 base and the J gene lost 5 bases, with 15 bases spanning the gap. CDR3 bases: TGCGCCAGCAGCCAAGCTGGGGGGGCTTGGGATCAGCCCCAGCATTTT. Its protein is CASSQAGGAWDQPQHF.

This rearrangement joins TRBV3-1 (or the pseudogene TRBV3-2) to TRBJ1-1; tentative D call: TRBD1 (6 bases). The CDR3 is 18 residues long. Germline V gene sequence: CDR1 LGHDT, CDR2 YNNKEL (reference sequence). With 0 bases removed from V and 5 bases from J, the gap between germline ends came to 22 bases. The DNA of the CDR3 is TGTGCCAGCAGCCAAGATTACAGGGCCCCTTTCGGTGGGACTGAAGCTTTCTTT. This gives the protein CASSQDYRAPFGGTEAFF.

V usage is TRBV6-5 and J usage is TRBJ1-5, with 7 bases fitting TRBD1. The CDR3 totals 15 residues. Germline V gives CDR1 MNHEY, CDR2 SVGAGI. The V gene end was trimmed by 5 bases and the J gene end by 7 bases; junction bases not matched to a gene: 11. Here the CDR3 reads CASSTDRRHRQPQHF. As DNA, the CDR3 is TGTGCCAGCAGTACGGACAGGCGCCACAGGCAGCCCCAGCATTTT.

This chain links TRBV24-1 with TRBJ2-3; D is undetermined. Germline V gives CDR1 KGHDR, CDR2 SFDVKD. This CDR3 spans 13 amino acids. V gave up 3 bases and J gave up 2 bases, with 5 bases separating them. CDR3 in DNA: TGTGCCACCAGTGATATGATCACAGATACGCAGTATTTT. It yields the protein CATSDMITDTQYF.

The chain couples TRBV7-2 to TRBJ2-7, with 9 bases identical to TRBD1. The CDR3 extends over 14 amino acids. The germline CDR1 and CDR2 sequences are SGHTA and FQGNSA. The V gene end was trimmed by 5 bases and the J gene end by 4 bases; junction bases not matched to a gene: 6. CDR3 amino acids: CASSPTGGVYEQYF. CDR3 DNA sequence: TGTGCCAGCAGCCCTACAGGGGGCGTTTACGAGCAGTACTTC.

The chain carries TRBV12-3 or TRBV12-4 and TRBJ2-3; D is unresolved. V was shortened by 8 bases and J by 2 bases, with 5 bases between the two germline ends. This CDR3 has 11 amino acids. The CDR3 nucleotides read TGTGCCAGCGAATCCACAGATACGCAGTATTTT. Translating it yields CASESTDTQYF.

The J gene is TRBJ1-2, the V gene TRBV7-9; TRBD1 matches 7 bases. Germline values: CDR1 SEHNR, CDR2 FQNEAQ (reference sequence). The V and J ends lost 1 base and 6 bases, in that order; junction bases with no gene match: 8. This CDR3 region has 15 residues. The CDR3 bases are TGTGCCAGCAGCTTAGAGATCACAGGGGATAATGGCTACACCTTC. This gives the protein CASSLEITGDNGYTF.

The rearrangement joins TRBV13 to TRBJ2-7, with 10 nucleotides matching TRBD2. Germline trimming cut 2 bases from V and 4 bases from J; bases unmatched to any gene: 5. The CDR3 spans 15 residues. Germline V gene sequence: CDR1 PRHDT, CDR2 FYEKMQ (reference sequence). The CDR3 sequence: CASSLTLAGVYEQYF. The CDR3 nucleotides read TGTGCCAGCAGCTTAACCCTAGCGGGAGTGTACGAGCAGTACTTC.

The chain carries TRBV18 and TRBJ2-7, with D hard to call. Germline CDR1 reads KGHSH; CDR2 reads LQKENI. With 3 bases removed from V and 3 bases from J, the gap between germline ends came to 9 bases. The CDR3 totals 13 residues. CDR3 in amino acids: CASSPGRLYEQYF. CDR3 bases: TGTGCCAGCTCACCCGGCAGGCTCTACGAGCAGTACTTC.

About this clone itself: One base away lies a much larger clone, so this may be a sequencing read error. This chain uses TRBV10-3 with TRBJ1-1; 9 bases are a match to TRBD1. The CDR3 loop spans 18 amino acids. The germline V gene has CDR1 ENHRY and CDR2 SYGVKD. The V and J ends lost 7 bases and 1 base, in that order; junction bases with no gene match: 16. The CDR3 DNA reads TGTGCCATCACAAACCGACAGGGGGATAGGGGGGAGAACACTGAAGCTTTCTTT. Translated, it gives CAITNRQGDRGENTEAFF.

With respect to this clone: An end of the junction does not agree with germline; a read error may underlie this. This sample also contains other DNA sequences that code for the same CDR3. The chain is built from TRBV7-9 and TRBJ2-6; unclear D gene. Germline V gene sequence: CDR1 SEHNR, CDR2 FQNEAQ (reference sequence). CDR3 size: 15 residues. The CDR3 DNA follows: TGTGCCAGCAGCTCGACTGGAGCTGGAGCCAACGTCCTGACTTTC. Translating gives CASSSTGAGANVLTF.

This chain connects TRBV29-1 to TRBJ1-1; D gene unclear. CDR1 and CDR2 from the germline V gene are SQVTM and ANQGSEA. Trimming removed 7 bases from V and 1 base from J, with 10 bases in between. The CDR3 runs 12 residues. This CDR3 is CSGRARNTEAFF. The CDR3 DNA reads TGCAGCGGGAGGGCACGGAACACTGAAGCTTTCTTT.

The chain recombines TRBV19 with TRBJ2-3; a weak D match, TRBD1 (5 bases). V lost 6 bases to trimming and J lost 2 bases, with 9 bases between them. CDR3 length: 13 residues. Per germline, CDR1 LNHDA and CDR2 SQIVND (reference sequence). This chain's CDR3 is CASRSTVTDTQYF. Written as DNA, the CDR3 is TGTGCCAGTAGATCGACAGTCACAGATACGCAGTATTTT.

This clone was detected only a few times. The chain has TRBV21-1 and TRBJ1-2; the table's D call, TRBD1, has no DNA check behind it. TRBV21-1 is reported as a pseudogene. The CDR3 is made up of 14 amino acids. CDR3 nucleotides: TGTGCCAGCAGCAAAACAGGGCGAGCTTATGGCTACACCTTC. Translated: CASSKTGRAYGYTF.

The chain combines TRBV5-4 with TRBJ2-6; tentative D call: TRBD1 (5 bases). The germline CDR1 and CDR2 sequences are SGHNT and YYREEE (reference sequence). V lost 6 bases to trimming and J lost 0 bases, with 19 bases between them. The CDR3 is made up of 18 amino acids. The CDR3 nucleotides are TGTGCCAGCACCTACCGGACAAGGACCCTCTCTGGGGCCAACGTCCTGACTTTC. Translated, it gives CASTYRTRTLSGANVLTF.

The sample holds one count of this clone. V is TRBV19 and J is TRBJ2-1, with TRBD2 identical over 12 bases. This CDR3 spans 18 amino acids. Germline CDR1 LNHDA, CDR2 SQIVND (reference sequence). V lost 5 bases, J lost 9 bases, and 17 bases stayed unmatched. The CDR3 DNA follows: TGTGCCAGTAGTGGACGCGGATCTAGCGGGGGGGCACGTAGTGAGCAGTTCTTC. Protein product: CASSGRGSSGGARSEQFF.

The CDR3 DNA is TGTGCCTGGTCCGACAGCGTGCTAGGGAATTCACCCCTCCACTTT. Translated: CAWSDSVLGNSPLHF. V is TRBV30 and J is TRBJ1-6, with D possibly matching TRBD1 (5 bases). The V end lost 5 bases, the J end lost 7 bases, and 18 bases lay between the germline ends. The CDR3 sequence is 15 residues long. The germline CDR1 and CDR2 sequences are GTSNPN and SVGIG (reference sequence).

This CDR3 reads CASSLARTGLVSDTEAFF. CDR3 nucleotide sequence: TGTGCCAGCAGCTTAGCACGGACAGGTTTGGTTAGTGACACTGAAGCTTTCTTT. This chain uses TRBV7-9 with TRBJ1-1, with 7 bases matching TRBD1. Germline CDR1 is SEHNR and CDR2 is FQNEAQ (reference sequence). V gave up 0 bases and J gave up 3 bases; unmatched junction bases: 13. This CDR3 region has 18 residues.